This entry concerns a single T cell receptor (beta chain). Its cognate antigen is unknown. MiXCR, applied by TCRdb to the 5' RACE reads, yields one record per CDR3 protein. The sample lists 1.5 million or so distinct CDR3 sequences, less than 35% seen once, with about 0.25% in the top ten. The sample belongs to a study of identical twins. Findings and caveats of the study: Recombination models fit unrelated individuals' TCR alpha sharing but underestimated twins'.

V lost 4 bases and J lost 9, with 10 bases in between. The CDR3 has 12 amino acids. Germline V gene data show CDR1 as MGHRA and CDR2 as YSYEKL. The source material was cord blood. The rearrangement links TRBV4-1 to TRBJ2-1; no clear D gene. The TCR originated in a newborn girl in good health. DNA for the CDR3: TGCGCCAGCAGCCTGCAGGATGGTGAGCAGTTCTTC. As protein: CASSLQDGEQFF.